This TCR beta chain was identified in a study of T cell responses to AZD1222 COVID-19 vaccine (dated by TCRdb to the early 2020s). Study-level background: A total of under 250 trial participants underwent TCR sequencing, of whom 200 to 220 had received two doses of AZD1222 and about 25 had received two doses of the MenACWY control vaccine. Trial participants were enrolled into age subgroups of 18-55, 56-69 and 70-plus years, which contained roughly 150, 30 and 60 TCR-sequenced participants, respectively. Overall study outcomes, separate from this receptor: CD4 TCRs associated with the vaccine covered the entire spike protein, and the dominant responses were in regions 160-218 and 743-854. Because no day 14 peak-response samples were available, the repertoires could be characterized only after the peak T cell response. Reportedly, almost half of the unique spike-specific TCRs recognized epitopes lying outside the regions that are mutated in the B.1.351 and B.1.1.7 variants. Only five or six AZD1222 recipients were SARS-CoV-2 seropositive at baseline, limiting conclusions about previously exposed vaccinees. Participants were mostly white British, with more females than males. The authors suggested clonal diversity may have been underestimated. After two AZD1222 doses, spike-specific TCR breadth and depth were significantly higher than at day 0 and than in MenACWY recipients. In the small 56-69-year group, the increase in depth fell short of significance, most likely because of low power.

The time point label of this sample denotes: about 28 days (+/-7) after the second vaccine dose. AZD1222 recipients whose second dose came at about 4 weeks and those whose second dose came at about 12 weeks were combined into one group, since spike-specific TCR depth and breadth did not differ between the two schedules. Samples from vaccinated people were obtained from the UK trials COV001 and COV002, which included a single-blind randomized controlled phase 2/3 trial of AZD1222 (ChAdOx1 nCoV-19) in healthy adults. For TCRbeta chain sequencing, PBMC samples from trial participants were taken at day 0 and at day 28 after the second dose. A word on this clone: What antigen it recognizes has not been identified. There are no base qualities to consult, and no much larger clone falls within one base.

The CDR3 regions of human TCRbeta chains were analyzed by immunosequencing. The paper's data handling went like this. TCRs in the repertoires were matched against a reference library of SARS-CoV-2-specific TCRs that had been generated with the MIRA antigen-specificity platform. Breadth meant the fraction of unique TCRs that were SARS-CoV-2-associated, whereas depth meant the fraction of total T cells that were SARS-CoV-2-associated. Using the MIRA data, each spike-specific TCR was mapped to the spike region that the TCR reacts to and placed in a CD4 or CD8 class. Log10-transformed breadth and depth values were compared by one-way ANOVA with Sidak's multiple comparisons tests. TCRdb provides this immuneACCESS table in a form limited to in-frame rearrangements. Some clones are lacking; in checked studies, under half of them reflect an unresolved V gene, and why the rest are absent is not known. V, J and clone size reflect that table, while D and trimming were determined from the DNA. A total of around 180,000 clones appear in this sample, roughly 91% of them only once. The leading ten clones occupy more than 25% of the sample.

The sequence was collected from an adult who received the AZD1222 COVID-19 vaccine. This specimen was peripheral blood, taken 28 days after the second AZD1222 dose.

The encoded CDR3 is CAWSTSYEQYF. In nucleotides, the sequence is TGTGCCTGGAGCACTAGCTACGAGCAGTACTTC. Here the chain combines TRBV30 and TRBJ2-7, and TRBD2 may be the D gene, going by 5 matching bases. The germline V gene encodes CDR1 GTSNPN and CDR2 SVGIG (reference sequence). V and J lose 3 bases and 3 bases, and a span of 6 bases separates them. The CDR3 covers 11 residues, taking in both the cysteine and the phenylalanine. Only CDR3 DNA remains: 33 bases, in frame from the first base.